These 16 T cell receptor beta chains came from one sample sequenced in a study of blood T cell repertoires in COVID-19. Only in-frame clones appear in the TCRdb table, and some are missing; sequencing was by immunoSEQ multiplex PCR. Here the sample spans some 120,000 clones, roughly 81% being singletons. Sequencing input: peripheral blood. These receptors all come from a human donor in a cohort sampled during active COVID-19.

The chain combines TRBV28 with TRBJ2-7, with TRBD1 identical over 12 bases. V gave up 5 bases and J gave up 3 bases; unmatched junction bases: 17. The CDR3 covers 19 residues. Per the germline V gene, CDR1 is MDHEN and CDR2 is SYDVKM. The CDR3 is CASSPAGTGGMGKGYEQYF. In DNA form, the CDR3 reads TGTGCCAGCAGTCCCGCGGGGACAGGGGGCATGGGTAAAGGCTACGAGCAGTACTTC.

The chain uses TRBV2 and TRBJ2-5; weak D call: TRBD1 (6 bases). V lost 6 bases and J lost 5, with 13 bases in between. Germline V gene data show CDR1 as SNHLY and CDR2 as FYNNEI. This CDR3 comprises 13 residues. The DNA of the CDR3 is TGTGCCAGCAGCCTACAGGGTATGGAGACCCAGTACTTC. Its protein is CASSLQGMETQYF.

The chain uses TRBV4-3 and TRBJ2-6; D is perhaps TRBD2 (6 bases). V lost 2 bases, J lost 3 bases, and 8 bases lay in between. Germline-derived CDR1 and CDR2 are LGHNA and YSLEER. The CDR3 has 15 amino acids. CDR3 sequence (DNA): TGCGCCAGCAGCCAAAAGGGAGGTGGGGCCAACGTCCTGACTTTC. It codes for CASSQKGGGANVLTF.

In regard to this clone: The sample holds other DNA sequences that translate to the same CDR3. The chain is built from TRBV6-1 and TRBJ1-5; D remains ambiguous. The CDR3 is made up of 14 amino acids. The germline V gene has CDR1 MNHNS and CDR2 SASEGT. The V gene lost 3 bases and the J gene lost 2 bases, with 8 bases spanning the gap. Here the CDR3 reads CASSDSRGNQPQHF. Written as DNA, the CDR3 is TGTGCCAGCAGTGATTCCCGGGGCAATCAGCCCCAGCATTTT.

The chain combines TRBV7-2 with TRBJ1-1; TRBD1 agrees at 8 bases. This CDR3 contains 13 residues. Germline V CDR1 and CDR2: SGHTA, FQGNSA. With V trimmed by 3 bases and J by 5 bases, 2 bases remained unmatched. CDR3 amino acids: CASSFTGGTEAFF. In DNA form, the CDR3 reads TGTGCCAGCAGCTTTACAGGGGGGACTGAAGCTTTCTTT. Looking up the rest from reference TRBV7-2 and TRBJ1-1 gives the full variable domain: GAGVSQSPSNKVTEKGKDVELRCDPISGHTALYWYRQSLGQGLEFLIYFQGNSAPDKSGLPSDRFSAERTGGSVSTLTIQRTQQEDSAVYLCASSFTGGTEAFFGQGTRLTVV.

This clone came up a few times. The chain recombines TRBV3-1 (or the pseudogene TRBV3-2) with TRBJ1-2, with a possible D match to TRBD1 (5 bases). V dropped 2 bases and J dropped 8 bases, with 15 bases sitting between them. The CDR3 spans 14 residues. Looked up from germline, CDR1 is LGHDT and CDR2 is YNNKEL (reference sequence). This CDR3 is CASSQPSAGRGYTF. The CDR3, as DNA: TGTGCCAGCAGCCAACCCTCGGCAGGGCGCGGCTACACCTTC.

The CDR3 spells CATTPRGSYEQYF. In DNA, the CDR3 is TGTGCCACTACTCCGAGGGGGTCCTACGAGCAGTACTTC. The V call is TRBV19, the J call TRBJ2-7; D possibly corresponds to TRBD1 (6 bases). V was shortened by 10 bases and J by 1 base, with 14 bases between the two germline ends. The germline V gene has CDR1 LNHDA and CDR2 SQIVND (reference sequence). The CDR3 totals 13 residues. Full variable domain (remainder filled in from reference TRBV19 and TRBJ2-7): DGGITQSPKYLFRKEGQNVTLSCEQNLNHDAMYWYRQDPGQGLRLIYYSQIVNDFQKGDIAEGYSVSREKKESFPLTVTSAQKNPTAFYLCATTPRGSYEQYFGPGTRLTVT.

The CDR3 here is CASSSTGRQLQETQYF. For the CDR3, the DNA is TGTGCCAGCAGCTCGACCGGTAGACAGCTCCAAGAGACCCAGTACTTC. This sequence joins TRBV5-5 and TRBJ2-5, with D maybe TRBD1 (5 bases). Looked up from germline, CDR1 is SGHKS and CDR2 is YYEKEE (reference sequence). The CDR3 is 16 amino acids. V was clipped by 3 bases and J by 1 base, with 16 bases between them.

There are a few counts of this clone. The V gene is TRBV11-1, the J gene TRBJ2-7, with a possible D match to TRBD1 (6 bases). The CDR3 covers 15 residues. With 2 bases removed from V and 3 bases from J, the gap between germline ends came to 14 bases. The germline gives CDR1 SGHAT, CDR2 FQDESV (reference sequence). The CDR3 here is CASSLLQGFLYEQYF. The DNA of the CDR3 is TGTGCCAGCAGCTTACTACAGGGCTTCCTCTACGAGCAGTACTTC.

The rearrangement uses TRBV7-9 and TRBJ2-1; 9 bases map to TRBD1. CDR1 and CDR2 from the germline V gene are SEHNR and FQNEAQ (reference sequence). The ends lost 2 bases at V and 5 bases at J; junction bases unmatched: 4. The CDR3 covers 15 residues. CDR3 amino acids: CASSLMTGGNNEQFF. The CDR3 nucleotides are TGTGCCAGCAGCTTAATGACAGGGGGGAACAATGAGCAGTTCTTC.

This chain links TRBV5-6 with TRBJ2-7; the match to TRBD2 covers 12 bases. The germline gives CDR1 SGHDT, CDR2 YYEEEE. Unmatched junction bases numbered 9, after V lost 2 bases and J lost 0 bases. There are 18 residues in the CDR3. CDR3 region: CASSFFRTSGISSYEQYF. The CDR3 DNA is TGTGCCAGCAGCTTTTTCAGGACTAGCGGGATTAGCTCCTACGAGCAGTACTTC.

This rearrangement joins TRBV7-3 to TRBJ2-1; 8 bases align to TRBD2. After removal of 1 base from V and 10 bases from J, the junction contained 0 bases not matched to a gene. The CDR3 runs 12 residues. The germline gives CDR1 SGHTA, CDR2 FQGTGA. CDR3 sequence: CASSLIAGEQFF. The CDR3 coding sequence is TGTGCCAGCAGCTTAATAGCGGGGGAGCAGTTCTTC. Together with reference TRBV7-3 and TRBJ2-1, the CDR3 gives the full variable domain: GAGVSQTPSNKVTEKGKYVELRCDPISGHTALYWYRQSLGQGPEFLIYFQGTGAADDSGLPNDRFFAVRPEGSVSTLKIQRTERGDSAVYLCASSLIAGEQFFGPGTRLTVL.

The rearrangement links TRBV2 to TRBJ2-1; 10 bases line up with TRBD2. The germline V gene has CDR1 SNHLY and CDR2 FYNNEI. The junction had 3 bases not matched to a gene; V was cut back by 2 bases and J by 5 bases. The length of the CDR3 is 15 residues. The CDR3 here is CASSEWLAGDNEQFF. CDR3 bases: TGTGCCAGCAGTGAATGGCTAGCGGGGGACAATGAGCAGTTCTTC.

V gene TRBV24-1 combines with J gene TRBJ1-5; no firm D call. Germline values: CDR1 KGHDR, CDR2 SFDVKD. The CDR3 length is 17 residues. V gave up 4 bases and J gave up 0 bases, with 15 bases separating them. CDR3 region: CATSDPGSGYSNQPQHF. CDR3 coding DNA: TGTGCCACCAGTGACCCCGGCAGCGGATATAGCAATCAGCCCCAGCATTTT.

V is TRBV4-1 and J is TRBJ1-1; TRBD1 might be the D (5 bases). Germline loops: CDR1 MGHRA, CDR2 YSYEKL. The V end lost 1 base, the J end lost 1 base, and 7 bases lay between the germline ends. The CDR3 spans 14 residues. CDR3 in amino acids: CASSQGQGNTEAFF. For the CDR3, the DNA is TGCGCCAGCAGCCAAGGCCAGGGGAACACTGAAGCTTTCTTT.

This clone has a handful of counts. The rearrangement joins TRBV30 to TRBJ1-1, with D uncertain. V was clipped by 2 bases and J by 11 bases, with 15 bases between them. Germline V gives CDR1 GTSNPN, CDR2 SVGIG (reference sequence). This CDR3 has 12 residues. The CDR3 DNA reads TGTGCCTGGAGTCCCCGCGAGACTGGGGCTTTCTTT. Amino acids: CAWSPRETGAFF.